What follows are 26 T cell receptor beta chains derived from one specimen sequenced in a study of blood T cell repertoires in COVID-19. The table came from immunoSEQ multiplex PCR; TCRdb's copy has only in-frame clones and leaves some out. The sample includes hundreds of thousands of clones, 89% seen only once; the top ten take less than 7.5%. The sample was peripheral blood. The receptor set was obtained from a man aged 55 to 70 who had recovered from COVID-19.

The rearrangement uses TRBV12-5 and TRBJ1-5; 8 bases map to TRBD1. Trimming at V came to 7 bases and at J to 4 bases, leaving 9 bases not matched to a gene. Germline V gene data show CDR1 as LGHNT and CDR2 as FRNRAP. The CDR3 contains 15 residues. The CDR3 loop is CASAPTGVGNQPQHF. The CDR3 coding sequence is TGTGCTAGTGCACCGACAGGGGTAGGGAATCAGCCCCAGCATTTT.

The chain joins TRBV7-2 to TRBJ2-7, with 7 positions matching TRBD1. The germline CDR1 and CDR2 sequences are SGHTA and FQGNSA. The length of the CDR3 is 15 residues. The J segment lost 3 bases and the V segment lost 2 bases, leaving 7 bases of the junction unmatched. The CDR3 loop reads CASSLSVTGSYEQYF. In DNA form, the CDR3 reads TGTGCCAGCAGCTTATCCGTGACAGGGAGCTACGAGCAGTACTTC. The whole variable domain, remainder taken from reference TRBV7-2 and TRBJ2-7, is GAGVSQSPSNKVTEKGKDVELRCDPISGHTALYWYRQSLGQGLEFLIYFQGNSAPDKSGLPSDRFSAERTGGSVSTLTIQRTQQEDSAVYLCASSLSVTGSYEQYFGPGTRLTVT.

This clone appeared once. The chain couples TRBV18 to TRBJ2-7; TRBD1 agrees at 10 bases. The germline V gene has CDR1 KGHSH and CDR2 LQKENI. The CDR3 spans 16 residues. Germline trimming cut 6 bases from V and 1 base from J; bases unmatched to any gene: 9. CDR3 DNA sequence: TGTGCCAGCTCCCAGGTCCCGGGACAGGGGTCCTACGAGCAGTACTTC. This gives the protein CASSQVPGQGSYEQYF.

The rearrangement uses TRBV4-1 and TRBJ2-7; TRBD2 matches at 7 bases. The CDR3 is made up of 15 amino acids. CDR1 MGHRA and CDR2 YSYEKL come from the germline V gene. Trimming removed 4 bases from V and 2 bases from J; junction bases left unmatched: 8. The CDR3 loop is CASSPRGGTTYEQYF. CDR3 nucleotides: TGCGCCAGCAGCCCCCGGGGAGGGACCACCTACGAGCAGTACTTC.

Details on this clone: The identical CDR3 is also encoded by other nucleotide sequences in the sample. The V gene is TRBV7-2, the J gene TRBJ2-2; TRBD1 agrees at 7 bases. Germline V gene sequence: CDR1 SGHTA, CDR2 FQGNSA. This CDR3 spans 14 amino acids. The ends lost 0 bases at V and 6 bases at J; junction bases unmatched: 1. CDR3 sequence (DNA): TGTGCCAGCAGCTTAGCGGGGACAGCCGGGGAGCTGTTTTTT. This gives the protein CASSLAGTAGELFF. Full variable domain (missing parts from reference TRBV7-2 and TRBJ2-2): GAGVSQSPSNKVTEKGKDVELRCDPISGHTALYWYRQSLGQGLEFLIYFQGNSAPDKSGLPSDRFSAERTGGSVSTLTIQRTQQEDSAVYLCASSLAGTAGELFFGEGSRLTVL.

CDR3 DNA sequence: TGTGCCAGCAGCGGGTCGGGACTAGCGGAACCCACAGATACGCAGTATTTT. Amino acid sequence: CASSGSGLAEPTDTQYF. The chain is built from TRBV7-9 and TRBJ2-3; 11 bases are shared with TRBD2. CDR3 length: 17 amino acids. V lost 5 bases, J lost 2 bases, and 9 bases stayed unmatched. Per germline, CDR1 SEHNR and CDR2 FQNEAQ (reference sequence).

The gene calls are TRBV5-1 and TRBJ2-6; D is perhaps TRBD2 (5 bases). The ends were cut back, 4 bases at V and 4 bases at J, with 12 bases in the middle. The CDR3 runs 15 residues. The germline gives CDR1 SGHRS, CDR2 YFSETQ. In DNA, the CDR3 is TGCGCCAGCAGCCCCCGGGGATCCGGGGCCAACGTCCTGACTTTC. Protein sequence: CASSPRGSGANVLTF. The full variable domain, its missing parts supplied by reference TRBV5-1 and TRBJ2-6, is KAGVTQTPRYLIKTRGQQVTLSCSPISGHRSVSWYQQTPGQGLQFLFEYFSETQRNKGNFPGRFSGRQFSNSRSEMNVSTLELGDSALYLCASSPRGSGANVLTFGAGSRLTVL.

The CDR3 sequence is CASSQVVGSGGTYEQYF. Written as DNA, the CDR3 is TGCGCCAGCAGCCAAGTAGTGGGAAGCGGGGGCACCTACGAGCAGTACTTC. This chain links TRBV4-1 with TRBJ2-7; 8 nucleotides agree with TRBD2. The CDR3 spans 17 residues. Germline CDR1 reads MGHRA; CDR2 reads YSYEKL. The V segment lost 1 base and the J segment 2 bases; nucleotides outside the gene matches: 10.

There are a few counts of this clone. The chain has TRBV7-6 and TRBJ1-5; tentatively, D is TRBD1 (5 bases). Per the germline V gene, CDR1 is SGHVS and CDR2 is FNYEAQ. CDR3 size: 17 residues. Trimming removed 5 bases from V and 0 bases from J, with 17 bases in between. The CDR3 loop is CASSPSRGRYSNQPQHF. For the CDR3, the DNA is TGTGCCAGCAGCCCCAGCCGGGGGAGGTATAGCAATCAGCCCCAGCATTTT.

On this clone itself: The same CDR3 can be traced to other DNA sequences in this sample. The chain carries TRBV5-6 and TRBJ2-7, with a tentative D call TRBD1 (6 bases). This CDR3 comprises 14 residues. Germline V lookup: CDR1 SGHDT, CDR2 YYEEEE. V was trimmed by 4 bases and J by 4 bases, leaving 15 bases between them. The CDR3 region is CASSLRGQNYEQYF. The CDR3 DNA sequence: TGTGCCAGCAGCCTCCGAGGACAGAATTACGAGCAGTACTTC.

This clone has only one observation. CDR3 sequence: CASSRKQTGSNYGYTF. CDR3 sequence (DNA): TGTGCCAGCAGCCGGAAACAGACAGGTTCAAACTATGGCTACACCTTC. This chain joins TRBV5-6 and TRBJ1-2, with D tentatively TRBD1 (6 bases). The CDR3 sequence is 16 residues long. Germline CDR1 SGHDT, CDR2 YYEEEE. The V and J ends lost 4 bases and 2 bases respectively, with 18 bases between them.

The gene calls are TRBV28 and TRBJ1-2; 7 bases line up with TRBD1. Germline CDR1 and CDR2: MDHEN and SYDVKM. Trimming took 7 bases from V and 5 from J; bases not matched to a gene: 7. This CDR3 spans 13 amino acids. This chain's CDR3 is CASKEGARYGYTF. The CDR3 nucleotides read TGTGCCAGCAAGGAGGGGGCGAGATATGGCTACACCTTC.

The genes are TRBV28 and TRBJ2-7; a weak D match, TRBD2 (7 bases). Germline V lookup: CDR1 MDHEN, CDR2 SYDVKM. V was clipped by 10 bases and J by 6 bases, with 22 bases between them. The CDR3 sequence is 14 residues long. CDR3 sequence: CAIGGPGDLIEQYF. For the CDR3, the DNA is TGTGCCATCGGGGGGCCAGGGGACCTCATCGAGCAGTACTTC. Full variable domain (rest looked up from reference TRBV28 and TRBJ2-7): DVKVTQSSRYLVKRTGEKVFLECVQDMDHENMFWYRQDPGLGLRLIYFSYDVKMKEKGDIPEGYSVSREKKERFSLILESASTNQTSMYLCAIGGPGDLIEQYFGPGTRLTVT.

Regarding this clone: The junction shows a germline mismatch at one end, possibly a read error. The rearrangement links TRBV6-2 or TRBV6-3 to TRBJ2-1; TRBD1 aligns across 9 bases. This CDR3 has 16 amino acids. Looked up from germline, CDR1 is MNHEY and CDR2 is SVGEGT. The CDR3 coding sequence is TGTGCCAGCAGTGACTCGGGACAGGGCTCCTACAATGAGCAGTTCTTC. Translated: CASSDSGQGSYNEQFF.

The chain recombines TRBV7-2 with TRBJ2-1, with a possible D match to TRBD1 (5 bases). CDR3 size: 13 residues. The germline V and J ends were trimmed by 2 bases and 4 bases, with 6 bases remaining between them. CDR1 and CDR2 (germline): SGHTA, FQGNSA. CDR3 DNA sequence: TGTGCCAGCAGCTTATCAGGGTACAATGAGCAGTTCTTC. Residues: CASSLSGYNEQFF.

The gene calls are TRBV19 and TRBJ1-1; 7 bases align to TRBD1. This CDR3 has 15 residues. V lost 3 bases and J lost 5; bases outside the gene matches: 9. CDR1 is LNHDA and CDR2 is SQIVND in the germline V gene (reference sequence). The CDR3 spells CASSMYRQGDTEAFF. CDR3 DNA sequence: TGTGCCAGTAGTATGTACCGACAGGGAGATACTGAAGCTTTCTTT.

Written as DNA, the CDR3 is TGTGCCAGCAGCCCTGGGACAGGGGGCGGCGAGCAGTACTTC. This sequence encodes CASSPGTGGGEQYF. The V gene is TRBV7-2, the J gene TRBJ2-7, with TRBD1 identical over 12 bases. Germline values: CDR1 SGHTA, CDR2 FQGNSA. This CDR3 is 14 amino acids long. With V trimmed by 5 bases and J by 6 bases, 5 bases remained unmatched. The whole variable domain, remainder taken from reference TRBV7-2 and TRBJ2-7, is GAGVSQSPSNKVTEKGKDVELRCDPISGHTALYWYRQSLGQGLEFLIYFQGNSAPDKSGLPSDRFSAERTGGSVSTLTIQRTQQEDSAVYLCASSPGTGGGEQYFGPGTRLTVT.

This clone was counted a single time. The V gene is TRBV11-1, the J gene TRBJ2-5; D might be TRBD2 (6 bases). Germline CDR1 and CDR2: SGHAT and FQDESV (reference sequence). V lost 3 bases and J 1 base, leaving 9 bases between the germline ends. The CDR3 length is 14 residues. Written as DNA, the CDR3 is TGTGCCAGCAGCTTCGGCGGGGCCCAAGAGACCCAGTACTTC. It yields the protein CASSFGGAQETQYF.

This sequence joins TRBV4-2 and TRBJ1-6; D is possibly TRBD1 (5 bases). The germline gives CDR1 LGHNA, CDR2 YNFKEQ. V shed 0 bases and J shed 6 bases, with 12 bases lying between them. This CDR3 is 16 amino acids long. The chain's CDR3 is CASSQELTAINSPLHF. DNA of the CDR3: TGTGCCAGCAGCCAAGAACTGACAGCGATTAATTCACCCCTCCACTTT.

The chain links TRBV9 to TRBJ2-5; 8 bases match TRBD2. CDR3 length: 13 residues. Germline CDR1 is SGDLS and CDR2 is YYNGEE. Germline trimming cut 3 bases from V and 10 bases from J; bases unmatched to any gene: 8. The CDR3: CASSASGYASQYF. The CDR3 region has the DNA TGTGCCAGCAGCGCTAGCGGGTACGCGAGCCAGTACTTC.

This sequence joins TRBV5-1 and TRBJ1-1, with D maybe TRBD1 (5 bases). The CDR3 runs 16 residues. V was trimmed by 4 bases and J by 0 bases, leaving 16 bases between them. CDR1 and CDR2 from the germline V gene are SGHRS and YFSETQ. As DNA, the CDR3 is TGCGCCAGCAGCCGGACACCCGACCATTTGAACACTGAAGCTTTCTTT. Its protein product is CASSRTPDHLNTEAFF. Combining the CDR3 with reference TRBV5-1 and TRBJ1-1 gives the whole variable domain KAGVTQTPRYLIKTRGQQVTLSCSPISGHRSVSWYQQTPGQGLQFLFEYFSETQRNKGNFPGRFSGRQFSNSRSEMNVSTLELGDSALYLCASSRTPDHLNTEAFFGQGTRLTVV.

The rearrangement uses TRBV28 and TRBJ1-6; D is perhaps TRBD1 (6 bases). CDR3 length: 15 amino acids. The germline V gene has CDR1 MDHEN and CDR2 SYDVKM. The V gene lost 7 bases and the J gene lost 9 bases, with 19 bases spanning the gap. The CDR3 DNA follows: TGTGCCAGCACTCTCGCTGGGACAAGAGGTTCACCCCTCCACTTT. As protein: CASTLAGTRGSPLHF. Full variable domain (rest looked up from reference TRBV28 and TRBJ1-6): DVKVTQSSRYLVKRTGEKVFLECVQDMDHENMFWYRQDPGLGLRLIYFSYDVKMKEKGDIPEGYSVSREKKERFSLILESASTNQTSMYLCASTLAGTRGSPLHFGNGTRLTVT.

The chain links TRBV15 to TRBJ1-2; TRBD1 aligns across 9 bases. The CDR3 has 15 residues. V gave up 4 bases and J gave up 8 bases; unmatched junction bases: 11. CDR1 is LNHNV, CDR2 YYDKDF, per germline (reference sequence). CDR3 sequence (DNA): TGTGCCACCAGCATCATCTCCGGGACAGGGACCGGCTACACCTTC. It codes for CATSIISGTGTGYTF.

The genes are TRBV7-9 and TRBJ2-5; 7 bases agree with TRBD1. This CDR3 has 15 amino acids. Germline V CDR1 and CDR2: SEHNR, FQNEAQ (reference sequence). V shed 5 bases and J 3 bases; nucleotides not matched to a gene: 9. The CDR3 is CASSRQGDQKETQYF. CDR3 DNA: TGTGCCAGCAGCAGACAGGGCGATCAGAAAGAGACCCAGTACTTC.

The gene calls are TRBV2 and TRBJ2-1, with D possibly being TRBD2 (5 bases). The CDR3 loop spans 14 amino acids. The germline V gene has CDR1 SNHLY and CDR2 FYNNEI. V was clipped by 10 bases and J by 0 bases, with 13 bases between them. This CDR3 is CAISERSSYNEQFF. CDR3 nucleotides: TGTGCCATTAGCGAGCGGAGCTCCTACAATGAGCAGTTCTTC.

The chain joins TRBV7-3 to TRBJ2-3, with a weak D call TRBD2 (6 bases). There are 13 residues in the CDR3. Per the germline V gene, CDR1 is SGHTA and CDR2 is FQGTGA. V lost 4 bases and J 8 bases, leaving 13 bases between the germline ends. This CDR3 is CASSSSISGTQYF. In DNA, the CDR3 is TGTGCCAGCAGCTCTAGTATTAGCGGTACGCAGTATTTT. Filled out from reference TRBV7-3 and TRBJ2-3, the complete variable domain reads GAGVSQTPSNKVTEKGKYVELRCDPISGHTALYWYRQSLGQGPEFLIYFQGTGAADDSGLPNDRFFAVRPEGSVSTLKIQRTERGDSAVYLCASSSSISGTQYFGPGTRLTVL.